Shown below are 3 T cell receptor beta chains from a single sample sequenced in a study of CD8+ T cells in alopecia areata (dated by TCRdb to the late 2010s). Preparation of the library involved the immunoSEQ multiplex PCR assay. For TCR sequencing, RNA was extracted from every sample and reverse transcribed into cDNA to serve as template. TCRdb's version of the immuneACCESS table is confined to in-frame rearrangements and falls short of the full clone set. An unresolved V gene accounts for under half of the shortfall where checked; the remainder is of unknown origin. In all, the sample holds 110,000 to 150,000 clones, and 45% to 60% of those were seen once. The ten biggest clones cover roughly 15% of the sample. This specimen's time point label, per the study, means: around 29 days on oral tofacitinib. The treatment or condition tag for this specimen amounts to: oral pan-JAK inhibitor, 5-10 mg twice daily.

Here the sequenced sample was CD8+ T cells sorted from blood, taken at week 4, from a patient treated with tofacitinib. The receptors shown here come from a human donor with alopecia areata.

The CDR3 protein is CASSEGPPQETQYF. CDR3 DNA sequence: TGTGCCAGCAGCGAGGGGCCCCCACAAGAGACCCAGTACTTC. The chain employs TRBV9 and TRBJ2-5, with D perhaps TRBD1 (5 bases). The CDR3 totals 14 residues. V was pared by 3 bases and J by 2 bases, with 11 bases between. In germline, CDR1 is SGDLS, CDR2 YYNGEE.

The V call is TRBV23-1, the J call TRBJ2-7, with D perhaps matching TRBD1 (6 bases). TRBV23-1 is known as an ORF, though its function is uncertain. V was clipped by 11 bases and J by 3 bases, with 17 bases between them. The CDR3 spans 13 residues. The CDR3 loop reads CARDPGEGYEQYF. CDR3 sequence (DNA): TGCGCCCGAGACCCAGGGGAAGGCTACGAGCAGTACTTC.

The chain carries TRBV13 and TRBJ1-1; no definite D call. Germline CDR1 reads PRHDT; CDR2 reads FYEKMQ (reference sequence). The CDR3 contains 14 residues. Trimming removed 5 bases at V and 4 bases at J, with 14 bases between. This chain's CDR3 is CASSRLMAVTEAFF. CDR3 DNA sequence: TGTGCCAGCAGCCGTTTAATGGCGGTCACTGAAGCTTTCTTT.